This TCR beta chain was sequenced in a study of TIL therapy for anti-PD-1-resistant metastatic lung cancer. Overall study: Tumors had a median PD-L1 proportion score of 4.5% to 7%.

Trimming took 7 bases from V and 7 from J, leaving 22 bases between them. The CDR3 is 14 amino acids. CDR1 SQVTM and CDR2 ANQGSEA come from the germline V gene. Time point reported: pre-treatment sample, taken before nivolumab and TIL therapy. Tumor tissue came from excised metastases, mostly pleural nodules or supraclavicular lymph nodes. Sequencing used immunoSEQ v3. The method was immunoSEQ multiplex PCR; TCRdb's version includes in-frame clones alone and lacks a portion of them. The table lists tens of thousands of clones, over 55% of them singletons. Sequenced material: tumor tissue, taken at baseline. This sequence originates from a woman aged 25-80 years with non-small cell lung cancer. V and J are TRBV29-1 and TRBJ1-1; possible D gene TRBD1, 5 bases. The CDR3 bases are TGCAGCGCACAGGATCCCCAGCCCGACGATGAAGCTTTCTTT. Translation gives CSAQDPQPDDEAFF.